Following are 32 T cell receptor beta chains from one sample sequenced in a study of beta chain features in type 1 diabetes. Every bit of the isolated RNA underwent reverse transcription, so sequencing read expressed TCRB transcripts. Produced via immunoSEQ multiplex PCR; TCRdb's table is partial and in-frame only. Of 150,000 to 190,000 clones in the sample, roughly 8% were seen once. Sequenced sample: central memory CD4+ T cells from blood. The receptor source for this set is a man aged 18 to 30 in good health.

This clone was observed a handful of times. The rearrangement joins TRBV10-3 to TRBJ2-1, with 9 bases identical to TRBD2. Trimming at V came to 6 bases and at J to 10 bases, leaving 10 bases not matched to a gene. This CDR3 is 14 amino acids long. From germline, CDR1 is ENHRY and CDR2 SYGVKD. The CDR3 sequence is CAIRSGLAGPEQFF. The DNA for the CDR3 is TGTGCCATCAGGTCCGGGCTAGCGGGACCCGAGCAGTTCTTC.

The chain carries TRBV11-3 and TRBJ2-2; tentative D call: TRBD1 (6 bases). Germline CDR1 reads SGHNT; CDR2 reads YENEEA. This CDR3 spans 14 amino acids. Trimming removed 8 bases from V and 0 bases from J, with 10 bases in between. CDR3 coding DNA: TGTGCCAGCGGACAGTCCCCGAACACCGGGGAGCTGTTTTTT. Translation gives CASGQSPNTGELFF.

The genes are TRBV4-1 and TRBJ2-3, with 7 bases aligning to TRBD2. The J segment lost 0 bases and the V segment lost 4 bases, leaving 7 bases of the junction unmatched. This CDR3 spans 16 amino acids. Germline V gene lookup returns CDR1 MGHRA and CDR2 YSYEKL. The CDR3, as DNA: TGCGCCAGCAGCCCCATGGGAGGGAGGAGCACAGATACGCAGTATTTT. Its protein is CASSPMGGRSTDTQYF.

This clone was counted many times. At one boundary the junction diverges from the germline segment, which might be a read error. V usage is TRBV7-9 and J usage is TRBJ2-1; tentative D call: TRBD2 (5 bases). The CDR3 extends over 15 amino acids. Per the germline V gene, CDR1 is SEHNR and CDR2 is FQNEAQ (reference sequence). The CDR3 DNA follows: TGTGCCAGCAGCTTAGCTGCGACTACATACAGTGAGCAGTTCTTC. Its protein is CASSLAATTYSEQFF.

There are many counts of this clone. The chain combines TRBV29-1 with TRBJ2-5; D is unclear. The ends were cut back, 4 bases at V and 2 bases at J, with 11 bases in the middle. The CDR3 covers 13 residues. Germline V gene sequence: CDR1 SQVTM, CDR2 ANQGSEA. CDR3 region: CSVGFQTQETQYF. DNA of the CDR3: TGCAGCGTTGGGTTCCAAACACAAGAGACCCAGTACTTC.

The chain carries TRBV30 and TRBJ1-1, with D possibly being TRBD1 (5 bases). The CDR3 spans 14 residues. V was pared by 0 bases and J by 6 bases, with 14 bases between. CDR1 and CDR2 from the germline V gene are GTSNPN and SVGIG (reference sequence). The CDR3 DNA is TGTGCCTGGAGTGTACCATCAGGGAAGGCTGAAGCTTTCTTT. Its protein is CAWSVPSGKAEAFF.

This clone was seen more than once but under ten times. The V and J genes are TRBV5-4 and TRBJ2-1, with a weak D call TRBD1 (5 bases). The CDR3 has 19 amino acids. Trimming pared 4 bases from V and 4 bases from J, leaving 27 bases between. Looked up from germline, CDR1 is SGHNT and CDR2 is YYREEE (reference sequence). In DNA, the CDR3 is TGTGCCAGCAGCCAAGGGATAGGACCAACAGGCCTAAAATACAATGAGCAGTTCTTC. It is translated as CASSQGIGPTGLKYNEQFF.

This chain joins TRBV28 and TRBJ2-2; D is perhaps TRBD2 (6 bases). The CDR3 is 14 residues long. Germline V gene data show CDR1 as MDHEN and CDR2 as SYDVKM. V lost 11 bases to trimming and J lost 2 bases, with 15 bases between them. In DNA, the CDR3 is TGTGCCCACGCGGGGCCCTTCAACACCGGGGAGCTGTTTTTT. This encodes CAHAGPFNTGELFF.

This clone was seen more than once but under ten times. This chain connects TRBV4-2 to TRBJ2-6, with TRBD1 matching 12 bases. The ends lost 5 bases at V and 3 bases at J; junction bases unmatched: 8. The CDR3 is 18 amino acids. Germline V gene data show CDR1 as LGHNA and CDR2 as YNFKEQ. The CDR3 region has the DNA TGTGCCAGCAGCTTGGGGGGACAGGGGGCGGGTGGGGCCAACGTCCTGACTTTC. Translating gives CASSLGGQGAGGANVLTF.

This clone was seen a few times. The chain combines TRBV28 with TRBJ2-3; 16 nucleotides match TRBD2. Losses at the gene ends were 6 bases for V and 5 bases for J; bases not matched to a gene: 11. CDR1 and CDR2 (germline): MDHEN, SYDVKM. The length of the CDR3 is 18 residues. DNA of the CDR3: TGTGCCAGCAGCGGGACTAGCGGGGGGGGCAGCGTATTAGATACGCAGTATTTT. The encoded protein is CASSGTSGGGSVLDTQYF.

This clone was picked up one time. This sequence joins TRBV5-6 and TRBJ2-7, with a possible D match to TRBD2 (5 bases). The germline CDR1 and CDR2 sequences are SGHDT and YYEEEE. This CDR3 spans 14 amino acids. The V end lost 0 bases, the J end lost 2 bases, and 9 bases lay between the germline ends. CDR3 in DNA: TGTGCCAGCAGCTTGGGAGGGCCCACCTACGAGCAGTACTTC. Translated, it gives CASSLGGPTYEQYF.

The V gene is TRBV20-1, the J gene TRBJ2-1, with 10 nucleotides matching TRBD1. J lost 7 bases, V lost 8 bases, and 2 bases had no gene match. From germline, CDR1 is DFQATT and CDR2 SNEGSKA (reference sequence). The CDR3 spans 11 residues. CDR3 region: CSTGQGNEQFF. CDR3 coding DNA: TGCAGTACGGGACAGGGGAATGAGCAGTTCTTC.

This clone was found a few times. This chain uses TRBV4-2 with TRBJ2-3; 7 nucleotides match TRBD1. V lost 0 bases to trimming and J lost 5 bases; unmatched junction nucleotides: 8. The germline V gene encodes CDR1 LGHNA and CDR2 YNFKEQ. The CDR3 is made up of 16 amino acids. The CDR3 reads CASSQETRGGVDTQYF. The CDR3, as DNA: TGTGCCAGCAGCCAAGAAACGAGAGGGGGCGTAGATACGCAGTATTTT.

The chain carries TRBV5-1 and TRBJ2-7, with 9 bases lining up with TRBD1. The CDR3 is 14 residues long. J was trimmed by 3 bases and V by 0 bases; bases with no gene match: 1. Germline CDR1 SGHRS, CDR2 YFSETQ. The CDR3 nucleotides are TGCGCCAGCAGCTTGGAGGGACAGGGCTACGAGCAGTACTTC. Protein sequence: CASSLEGQGYEQYF.

This clone was counted only a few times. The gene calls are TRBV7-2 and TRBJ2-5; D is undetermined. Germline V gene lookup returns CDR1 SGHTA and CDR2 FQGNSA. The V gene lost 2 bases and the J gene lost 2 bases, with 6 bases spanning the gap. The CDR3 is 13 amino acids. This CDR3 reads CASSLTLQETQYF. DNA for the CDR3: TGTGCCAGCAGCTTAACACTACAAGAGACCCAGTACTTC.

This clone occurred a few times. V usage is TRBV4-2 and J usage is TRBJ2-5, with 8 positions matching TRBD2. Germline CDR1 is LGHNA and CDR2 is YNFKEQ. Trimming cost V 4 bases and J 3 bases; bases outside gene matches: 13. The CDR3 is made up of 17 amino acids. This CDR3 reads CASSPSGNGRVEETQYF. Here the CDR3 DNA reads TGTGCCAGCAGCCCCTCAGGGAACGGGAGGGTGGAAGAGACCCAGTACTTC.

A few counts support this clone. This sequence joins TRBV18 and TRBJ2-3; 14 bases agree with TRBD2. Germline V gene data show CDR1 as KGHSH and CDR2 as LQKENI. Unmatched junction bases numbered 2, after V lost 5 bases and J lost 1 base. The CDR3 contains 16 residues. This chain's CDR3 is CASSAGLAGGTDTQYF. The CDR3 DNA reads TGTGCCAGCTCAGCGGGACTAGCGGGGGGCACAGATACGCAGTATTTT. The full variable domain, its missing parts supplied by reference TRBV18 and TRBJ2-3, is NAGVMQNPRHLVRRRGQEARLRCSPMKGHSHVYWYRQLPEEGLKFMVYLQKENIIDESGMPKERFSAEFPKEGPSILRIQQVVRGDSAAYFCASSAGLAGGTDTQYFGPGTRLTVL.

The CDR3: CASSLDRAENTGELFF. CDR3 nucleotides: TGTGCCAGCAGCTTAGACAGGGCTGAGAACACCGGGGAGCTGTTTTTT. J is TRBJ2-2 and V is TRBV7-2; possibly TRBD1 for D (6 bases). Germline CDR1 is SGHTA and CDR2 is FQGNSA. This CDR3 spans 16 amino acids. Trimming pared 1 base from V and 1 base from J, leaving 10 bases between.

This clone was found a few times. CDR3 bases: TGTGCCAGCAGCTTAGAAGCTTACGAGCAGTACTTC. Amino acid sequence: CASSLEAYEQYF. V and J are TRBV7-9 and TRBJ2-7; no reliable D call. The germline gives CDR1 SEHNR, CDR2 FQNEAQ (reference sequence). The CDR3 is 12 residues long. Trimming stripped 1 base from V and 4 bases from J, with 5 bases between.

This clone was seen only once. The CDR3 DNA reads as TGTGCCAGCAGTAAAACAGGAGAAGGGTACAATGAGCAGTTCTTC. Protein sequence: CASSKTGEGYNEQFF. The chain has TRBV27 and TRBJ2-1; tentative D call: TRBD1 (5 bases). Germline CDR1 is MNHEY and CDR2 is SMNVEV (reference sequence). Trimming shortened V by 5 bases and J by 4 bases, and 15 bases separated the two germline ends. There are 15 residues in the CDR3.

This chain links TRBV28 with TRBJ2-7; D is unresolved. This CDR3 has 18 amino acids. V gave up 3 bases and J gave up 0 bases, with 21 bases separating them. Germline V lookup: CDR1 MDHEN, CDR2 SYDVKM. CDR3 residues: CASSFSPKLRRSSYEQYF. CDR3 nucleotide sequence: TGTGCCAGCAGTTTTAGCCCGAAACTTAGACGTAGCTCCTACGAGCAGTACTTC.

In this sample, this clone turned up a few times. This chain connects TRBV5-1 to TRBJ1-2; no clear D. The CDR3 is 15 amino acids. Trimming took off 1 base at V and 7 bases at J, with 17 bases between the two ends. Germline V CDR1 and CDR2: SGHRS, YFSETQ. The CDR3 spells CASSLTGSEAGGYTF. For the CDR3, the DNA is TGCGCCAGCAGCTTGACCGGGTCAGAAGCTGGTGGCTACACCTTC.

This clone showed up just a few times. The V and J genes are TRBV19 and TRBJ2-7; 7 nucleotides align to TRBD1. CDR1 and CDR2 (germline): LNHDA, SQIVND (reference sequence). With V trimmed by 5 bases and J by 3 bases, 4 bases remained unmatched. CDR3 length: 13 amino acids. CDR3 in DNA: TGTGCCAGTAGTCGGGGACAGATCTACGAGCAGTACTTC. It yields the protein CASSRGQIYEQYF.

This clone was picked up a small number of times. V is TRBV7-6 and J is TRBJ1-4; no clear D gene. CDR1 SGHVS and CDR2 FNYEAQ come from the germline V gene. Trimming took off 5 bases at V and 4 bases at J, with 11 bases between the two ends. The CDR3 runs 14 residues. The CDR3 sequence is CASSPRSGNEKLFF. CDR3 DNA sequence: TGTGCCAGCAGCCCCCGGTCGGGTAATGAAAAACTGTTTTTT. The variable domain in full, completed from reference TRBV7-6 and TRBJ1-4, reads GAGVSQSPRYKVTKRGQDVALRCDPISGHVSLYWYRQALGQGPEFLTYFNYEAQQDKSGLPNDRFSAERPEGSISTLTIQRTEQRDSAMYRCASSPRSGNEKLFFGSGTQLSVL.

This clone was observed a handful of times. CDR3 sequence reads: CASSVETGVGDTQYF. CDR3 in DNA: TGTGCCAGCAGCGTAGAAACAGGGGTTGGGGATACGCAGTATTTT. This chain uses TRBV9 with TRBJ2-3; TRBD1 agrees at 7 bases. Germline loops: CDR1 SGDLS, CDR2 YYNGEE. The trim removed 0 bases at V and 6 bases at J, leaving 7 bases unmatched. CDR3 length: 15 residues.

This clone was counted a few times. This rearrangement joins TRBV7-3 to TRBJ1-1, with no clear D. Germline CDR1 SGHTA, CDR2 FQGTGA. The CDR3 has 16 amino acids. Trimming took 1 base from V and 2 from J, leaving 14 bases between them. The CDR3 reads CASSLNTGEDNTEAFF. The CDR3 DNA reads as TGTGCCAGCAGCTTAAATACCGGGGAGGATAACACTGAAGCTTTCTTT.

Only a few counts were recorded for this clone. This chain joins TRBV6-1 and TRBJ1-1; D is uncertain. V dropped 1 base and J dropped 9 bases, with 15 bases sitting between them. The germline V gene has CDR1 MNHNS and CDR2 SASEGT. This CDR3 spans 14 amino acids. The CDR3 protein is CASSEGAGRRKAFF. In DNA, the CDR3 is TGTGCCAGCAGTGAAGGGGCAGGTAGGAGGAAAGCTTTCTTT.

This clone has ten or more counts. The J gene is TRBJ2-5, the V gene TRBV6-5; TRBD1 matches at 7 bases. This CDR3 has 15 residues. J lost 1 base, V lost 0 bases, and 2 bases had no gene match. Per the germline V gene, CDR1 is MNHEY and CDR2 is SVGAGI. CDR3 amino acids: CASSYSRDSQETQYF. The CDR3 DNA is TGTGCCAGCAGTTACTCTAGGGACAGCCAAGAGACCCAGTACTTC.

V and J are TRBV2 and TRBJ1-2; 7 bases map to TRBD1. Germline-derived CDR1 and CDR2 are SNHLY and FYNNEI. CDR3 length equals 14 residues. V gave up 7 bases and J gave up 4 bases; unmatched junction bases: 9. In DNA form, the CDR3 reads TGTGCCAGCACCTCTAGACAGGGAAGCTATGGCTACACCTTC. Its translation is CASTSRQGSYGYTF.

The chain recombines TRBV2 with TRBJ1-2; D is uncertain. This CDR3 has 13 residues. Germline lookup yields CDR1 SNHLY and CDR2 FYNNEI. V dropped 0 bases and J dropped 2 bases, with 4 bases sitting between them. The CDR3 DNA is TGTGCCAGCAGTGAAGCCGTGAACTATGGCTACACCTTC. This translates into CASSEAVNYGYTF. Together with reference TRBV2 and TRBJ1-2, the CDR3 gives the full variable domain: EPEVTQTPSHQVTQMGQEVILRCVPISNHLYFYWYRQILGQKVEFLVSFYNNEISEKSEIFDDQFSVERPDGSNFTLKIRSTKLEDSAMYFCASSEAVNYGYTFGSGTRLTVV.

The chain uses TRBV6-1 and TRBJ2-7; 8 bases align to TRBD2. CDR1 is MNHNS and CDR2 is SASEGT in the germline V gene. This CDR3 spans 16 amino acids. Losses at the gene ends were 2 bases for V and 2 bases for J; bases not matched to a gene: 8. CDR3 sequence: CASSEHGAGDPYEQYF. In DNA form, the CDR3 reads TGTGCCAGCAGTGAACATGGAGCGGGAGATCCCTACGAGCAGTACTTC.

The chain employs TRBV28 and TRBJ1-1, with 7 bases identical to TRBD1. Per the germline V gene, CDR1 is MDHEN and CDR2 is SYDVKM. The V and J ends lost 7 bases and 7 bases, in that order; junction bases with no gene match: 9. The CDR3 extends over 13 amino acids. This chain's CDR3 is CASTKTGTHEAFF. DNA of the CDR3: TGTGCCAGCACCAAGACAGGGACACATGAAGCTTTCTTT.